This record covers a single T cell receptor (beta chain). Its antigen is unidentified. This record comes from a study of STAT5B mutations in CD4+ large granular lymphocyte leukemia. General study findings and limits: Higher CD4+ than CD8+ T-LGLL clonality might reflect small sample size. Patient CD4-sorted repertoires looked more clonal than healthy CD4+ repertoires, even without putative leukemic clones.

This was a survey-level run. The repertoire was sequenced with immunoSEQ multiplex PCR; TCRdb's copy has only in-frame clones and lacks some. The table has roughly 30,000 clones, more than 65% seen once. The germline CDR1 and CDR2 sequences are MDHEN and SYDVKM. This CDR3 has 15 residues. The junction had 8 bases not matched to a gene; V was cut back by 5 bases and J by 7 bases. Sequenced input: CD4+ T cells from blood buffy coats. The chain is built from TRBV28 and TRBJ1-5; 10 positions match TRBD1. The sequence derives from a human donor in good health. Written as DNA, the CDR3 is TGTGCCAGCAGTCTAGGACAGGGGGTTGGACAGCCCCAGCATTTT. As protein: CASSLGQGVGQPQHF.